Sequencing of this T cell receptor beta chain was carried out in a study of blood T cells in healthy people across ages. Per individual sample, total RNA of at least 6 micrograms was extracted. Using a J-beta primer mix together with a sample-barcoded 5' primer, a second PCR was run for roughly 7 to 11 cycles. TCRdb re-called the 5' RACE reads with MiXCR, one entry per CDR3 protein. The sample includes under 700,000 distinct CDR3 sequences, nearly 25% of them seen just once. CDR3 size: 16 residues. The germline V gene encodes CDR1 MGHDK and CDR2 SYGVNS. In addition, the sample was reused for a study of T cells of mothers and their children.

This TCR came from a boy between 10 and 17 years old in good health. The rearrangement joins TRBV25-1 to TRBJ2-5; D may be TRBD1 (5 bases). The J call may not be correct, given that the DNA end is closer to TRBJ2-7. The specimen was blood. CDR3 protein: CASSDPRAGKTYEQYF. The CDR3 bases are TGTGCCAGCAGTGACCCCAGGGCTGGGAAGACCTACGAGCAGTACTTC.